These 25 T cell receptor beta chains were all obtained from the same sample, sequenced in a study of blood T cell repertoires in COVID-19. Generated by immunoSEQ multiplex PCR, the TCRdb table keeps only in-frame clones and is missing some. The data show 150,000 to 200,000 clones, with 80% seen just once and 6.5% to 7% held by the top ten. The material sequenced was peripheral blood. Receptor source: a man in his sixties or seventies with active or convalescent COVID-19.

The chain is built from TRBV5-4 and TRBJ2-1, with D perhaps TRBD2 (6 bases). Trimming stripped 2 bases from V and 9 bases from J, with 18 bases between. CDR1 is SGHNT and CDR2 is YYREEE in the germline V gene (reference sequence). CDR3 length: 15 amino acids. The CDR3 spells CASSFTSPAGGEQFF. CDR3 DNA sequence: TGTGCCAGCAGCTTTACTAGCCCCGCGGGCGGTGAGCAGTTCTTC.

The CDR3 DNA sequence: TGCGCCAGCAGCCAAGTGGAGGGGGCGTCGGACTATGGCTACACCTTC. Encoded protein: CASSQVEGASDYGYTF. The rearrangement links TRBV4-3 to TRBJ1-2, with 7 bases identical to TRBD1. Germline V gene sequence: CDR1 LGHNA, CDR2 YSLEER. The CDR3 is 16 residues long. V lost 1 base and J lost 3; bases outside the gene matches: 8.

CDR3 DNA: TGTGCCAGCAGTTACTCTGGGACAGGGACAGATACGCAGTATTTT. Translating it yields CASSYSGTGTDTQYF. This chain links TRBV6-5 with TRBJ2-3; TRBD1 aligns across 9 bases. This CDR3 is 15 amino acids long. V shed 0 bases, J shed 3 bases, and the junction held 1 base outside the gene matches. From germline, CDR1 is MNHEY and CDR2 SVGAGI.

The rearrangement uses TRBV7-2 and TRBJ1-2; D possibly corresponds to TRBD1 (6 bases). The V end was cut by 0 bases, the J end by 5 bases, with 13 bases between. Germline assignment: CDR1 SGHTA and CDR2 FQGNSA. This CDR3 has 15 residues. In DNA, the CDR3 is TGTGCCAGCAGCTTAGCAGAGACAGGCCTTTATGGCTACACCTTC. Its translation: CASSLAETGLYGYTF.

This clone showed up just once. The rearrangement uses TRBV10-3 and TRBJ1-2; maybe TRBD1 (6 bases). The CDR3 runs 14 residues. The V end lost 5 bases, the J end lost 4 bases, and 14 bases lay between the germline ends. Germline CDR1 ENHRY, CDR2 SYGVKD. This CDR3 reads CAISPGTYGYGYTF. The CDR3 nucleotides read TGTGCCATCAGTCCCGGGACATATGGCTATGGCTACACCTTC.

This clone was counted only a few times. The chain is built from TRBV5-4 and TRBJ1-2; 8 bases map to TRBD1. Germline loops: CDR1 SGHNT, CDR2 YYREEE (reference sequence). V dropped 4 bases and J dropped 7; count of bases not matched to a gene: 9. The CDR3 has 14 amino acids. Written as DNA, the CDR3 is TGTGCCAGCAGCCCCGGACAGGGAACGGCTGGCTACACCTTC. Translating it yields CASSPGQGTAGYTF.

This chain uses TRBV3-1 (or the pseudogene TRBV3-2) with TRBJ2-7, with D maybe TRBD2 (6 bases). This CDR3 is 14 amino acids long. V lost 3 bases to trimming and J lost 7 bases, with 16 bases between them. From germline, CDR1 is LGHDT and CDR2 YNNKEL (reference sequence). The CDR3 DNA reads TGTGCCAGCAGCCAGGGGGGACGGGGTGGGGAGCAGTACTTC. This encodes CASSQGGRGGEQYF.

The rearrangement uses TRBV25-1 and TRBJ1-6, with D perhaps matching TRBD1 (6 bases). The CDR3 is made up of 13 amino acids. CDR1 and CDR2 (germline): MGHDK, SYGVNS. V lost 8 bases, J lost 8 bases, and 13 bases lay in between. The CDR3 here is CASSQGFDSPLHF. CDR3 bases: TGTGCCAGCTCACAGGGATTCGATTCACCCCTCCACTTT.

The V and J genes are TRBV30 and TRBJ2-1, with 7 bases matching TRBD2. The CDR3 has 12 residues. The germline V gene has CDR1 GTSNPN and CDR2 SVGIG (reference sequence). V lost 8 bases and J lost 5; bases outside the gene matches: 6. CDR3 bases: TGTGCCCGGGGGGAGGGAAACAATGAGCAGTTCTTC. It yields the protein CARGEGNNEQFF.

The rearrangement uses TRBV11-2 and TRBJ2-7; D unclear. V dropped 1 base and J dropped 1 base, with 5 bases sitting between them. The CDR3 runs to 13 residues. The germline CDR1 and CDR2 sequences are SGHAT and FQNNGV. CDR3 coding DNA: TGTGCCAGCAGCTTAGGGAGTTCCTACGAGCAGTACTTC. Protein sequence: CASSLGSSYEQYF. Using reference TRBV11-2 and TRBJ2-7 for the parts outside the CDR3, the full variable domain is EAGVAQSPRYKIIEKRQSVAFWCNPISGHATLYWYQQILGQGPKLLIQFQNNGVVDDSQLPKDRFSAERLKGVDSTLKIQPAKLEDSAVYLCASSLGSSYEQYFGPGTRLTVT.

The chain carries TRBV6-1 and TRBJ1-2; D is ambiguous. The CDR3 has 14 residues. Germline loops: CDR1 MNHNS, CDR2 SASEGT. V lost 1 base, J lost 5 bases, and 11 bases lay in between. The chain's CDR3 is CASSEGNRKYGYTF. Here the CDR3 DNA reads TGTGCCAGCAGTGAAGGAAACAGAAAATATGGCTACACCTTC.

The sample holds a few counts of this clone. The chain employs TRBV7-2 and TRBJ2-1; TRBD2 matches at 10 bases. The CDR3 spans 16 residues. CDR1 and CDR2 from the germline V gene are SGHTA and FQGNSA. Losses at the gene ends were 3 bases for V and 8 bases for J; bases not matched to a gene: 10. CDR3 region: CASSLTSGAGGYEQFF. CDR3 DNA sequence: TGTGCCAGCAGCTTGACCTCAGGAGCGGGGGGGTATGAGCAGTTCTTC.

This clone was seen a few times. CDR3 sequence (DNA): TGCAGTGCTTCTGACAGCTATGGCTACACCTTC. Translated, it gives CSASDSYGYTF. The V gene is TRBV20-1, the J gene TRBJ1-2; tentative D call: TRBD1 (5 bases). The V gene's germline CDR1 is DFQATT and CDR2 SNEGSKA (reference sequence). V was pared by 5 bases and J by 4 bases, with 8 bases between. This CDR3 contains 11 residues.

The chain links TRBV15 to TRBJ1-5, with TRBD1 matching 9 bases. Germline V gene lookup returns CDR1 LNHNV and CDR2 YYDKDF (reference sequence). The CDR3 sequence is 17 residues long. Trimming removed 6 bases from V and 2 bases from J; junction bases left unmatched: 11. The DNA for the CDR3 is TGTGCCACCAGGCCGGACAGGGGTTTGACGGGCAATCAGCCCCAGCATTTT. This gives the protein CATRPDRGLTGNQPQHF.

The J gene is TRBJ2-1, the V gene TRBV27, with TRBD2 identical over 8 bases. The germline V gene has CDR1 MNHEY and CDR2 SMNVEV (reference sequence). This CDR3 is 18 amino acids long. V lost 4 bases to trimming and J lost 10 bases; unmatched junction nucleotides: 21. The DNA of the CDR3 is TGTGCCAGCAGTTCCTCAAAGGGCAGCGGGAGTGGTTGGGGAGAGCAGTTCTTC. This codes for CASSSSKGSGSGWGEQFF.

This clone was counted only a few times. The chain carries TRBV7-8 and TRBJ1-6; D might be TRBD1 (5 bases). Trimming pared 5 bases from V and 8 bases from J, leaving 22 bases between. The CDR3 consists of 17 residues. CDR1 and CDR2 (germline): SGHVS, FQNEAQ. CDR3 nucleotide sequence: TGTGCCAGCAGCCCTCGGACACGTCGAGGAAATGATTCACCCCTCCACTTT. Residues: CASSPRTRRGNDSPLHF.

The chain carries TRBV18 and TRBJ2-1; TRBD1 agrees at 7 bases. V was clipped by 4 bases and J by 1 base; unmatched bases: 1. Germline V gives CDR1 KGHSH, CDR2 LQKENI. This CDR3 spans 14 amino acids. The DNA of the CDR3 is TGTGCCAGCTCACGGGGACAGTCCTACAATGAGCAGTTCTTC. Translated: CASSRGQSYNEQFF.

The chain couples TRBV5-5 to TRBJ2-5; D possibly corresponds to TRBD2 (5 bases). The V gene's germline CDR1 is SGHKS and CDR2 YYEKEE (reference sequence). The length of the CDR3 is 14 residues. Trimming pared 3 bases from V and 2 bases from J, leaving 11 bases between. In DNA form, the CDR3 reads TGTGCCAGCAGCTGGTATGGGAGTCAAGAGACCCAGTACTTC. Encoded protein: CASSWYGSQETQYF.

The sample holds one count of this clone. This sequence joins TRBV10-3 and TRBJ1-4, with no clear D. V was shortened by 0 bases and J by 10 bases, with 9 bases between the two germline ends. CDR3 length equals 13 residues. CDR1 and CDR2 from the germline V gene are ENHRY and SYGVKD. CDR3 bases: TGTGCCATCAGTGAGTCCGGACTAACAAAACTGTTTTTT. Amino acid sequence: CAISESGLTKLFF.

This chain links TRBV12-3 or TRBV12-4 with TRBJ1-5; D possibly corresponds to TRBD1 (5 bases). This CDR3 is built from 13 residues. V was pared by 2 bases and J by 7 bases, with 9 bases between. As DNA, the CDR3 is TGTGCCAGCAGTTTAAGGGGCAGGCAGCCCCAGCATTTT. Translated: CASSLRGRQPQHF.

This clone appeared once. The V gene is TRBV4-1, the J gene TRBJ2-2, with D maybe TRBD2 (5 bases). Germline CDR1 reads MGHRA; CDR2 reads YSYEKL. Trimming removed 1 base at V and 8 bases at J, with 8 bases between. The CDR3 covers 13 residues. The CDR3 loop is CASSQGLAGELFF. The CDR3 DNA sequence: TGCGCCAGCAGCCAAGGATTAGCGGGGGAGCTGTTTTTT.

The rearrangement links TRBV5-1 to TRBJ1-1, with TRBD1 identical over 7 bases. The CDR3 is 17 amino acids. With 2 bases clipped from V and 0 bases from J, the junction kept 10 bases outside the gene matches. Germline CDR1 SGHRS, CDR2 YFSETQ. The CDR3 DNA is TGCGCCAGCAGCTTCCGTTGGACAGGTGAAATGAACACTGAAGCTTTCTTT. The encoded protein is CASSFRWTGEMNTEAFF.

This chain connects TRBV7-9 to TRBJ1-1; D gene unclear. In germline, CDR1 is SEHNR, CDR2 FQNEAQ (reference sequence). The CDR3 runs 16 residues. V gave up 5 bases and J gave up 1 base, with 17 bases separating them. CDR3 bases: TGTGCCAGCAGCCCCCCCCGGGAGGCGCCGAACACTGAAGCTTTCTTT. Amino acids: CASSPPREAPNTEAFF. The full variable domain, completed using reference TRBV7-9 and TRBJ1-1, is DTGVSQNPRHKITKRGQNVTFRCDPISEHNRLYWYRQTLGQGPEFLTYFQNEAQLEKSRLLSDRFSAERPKGSFSTLEIQRTEQGDSAMYLCASSPPREAPNTEAFFGQGTRLTVV.

The rearrangement links TRBV13 to TRBJ2-2; 7 bases align to TRBD1. The germline CDR1 and CDR2 sequences are PRHDT and FYEKMQ (reference sequence). The CDR3 runs to 15 residues. V trimming: 6 bases; J trimming: 1 base; junction bases outside the gene matches: 5. The CDR3 is CASRKTGMNTGELFF. The CDR3, as DNA: TGTGCCAGCAGGAAGACAGGGATGAACACCGGGGAGCTGTTTTTT.

The chain uses TRBV7-2 and TRBJ2-7; 7 bases fit TRBD2. The J segment lost 2 bases and the V segment lost 5 bases, leaving 9 bases of the junction unmatched. The CDR3 is 15 residues long. The V gene's germline CDR1 is SGHTA and CDR2 FQGNSA. This CDR3 reads CASSPPLAGPYEQYF. The CDR3 DNA reads as TGTGCCAGCAGCCCCCCCTTAGCGGGCCCCTACGAGCAGTACTTC. Drawing the rest from reference TRBV7-2 and TRBJ2-7, the complete variable domain is GAGVSQSPSNKVTEKGKDVELRCDPISGHTALYWYRQSLGQGLEFLIYFQGNSAPDKSGLPSDRFSAERTGGSVSTLTIQRTQQEDSAVYLCASSPPLAGPYEQYFGPGTRLTVT.